This T cell receptor (beta chain) was captured by sequencing in a study of control samples from healthy donors and cancer patients. The length of the CDR3 is 15 residues. V was trimmed by 3 bases and J by 0 bases, leaving 9 bases between them. Germline values: CDR1 MRHNA, CDR2 SNTAGT. Produced via immunoSEQ multiplex PCR; TCRdb's table is partial and in-frame only. The table shows approximately 180,000 clones, with 80% to 95% occurring only once. This clone showed up just once. The sample taken for sequencing was blood. The receptor's source is a woman in her thirties or forties in good health. This sequence joins TRBV6-4 and TRBJ1-3; D perhaps matches TRBD1 (6 bases). CDR3 DNA sequence: TGTGCCAGCAGTGAAGGACAGATCTCTGGAAACACCATATATTTT. It translates to CASSEGQISGNTIYF.